By frequency, the clone carrying this T cell receptor beta chain registers medium-sized. Its target is not known. The data originate from a study of CXCR3-negative and CXCR3-positive naive CD8 T cells. Across the study: Sequencing yielded around 150 million TRB reads, roughly 1.5 +/- 0.3 million per library.

Broader study findings: In CXCR3-positive naive cells, the TRB CDR3s were more hydrophobic than in CXCR3-negative naive cells. Memory cells differed in TRBV-TRBJ usage, but naive CXCR3-negative and CXCR3-positive cells had similar usage.

This CDR3 comprises 12 residues. From germline, CDR1 is SQVTM and CDR2 ANQGSEA. Naive CD8+ T cells showed a CD45RO-CCR7+CD27+CD95- phenotype. 5' RACE with UMI labels generated the TRB cDNA libraries. Each CDR3 protein gets one entry in TCRdb, which reprocessed the 5' RACE reads and gives no DNA. The sample table sets out about 8,300 distinct CDR3 sequences. The chain combines TRBV29-1 with TRBJ1-1; as DNA is missing, the TRBD1 call by TCRdb cannot be tested. This clonotype originated in a human donor in good health. Some clones in this sample may be carry-over from other donors' samples. Material for sequencing was naive CXCR3- CD8+ T cells from blood. Subset in this sample: CD45RO-CCR7+CD27+CD95- naive CD8+ T cells lacking CXCR3 (TNR3-). CDR3 sequence: CSVEAGPPEAFF. Supplemented by reference TRBV29-1 and TRBJ1-1, the full variable domain reads SAVISQKPSRDICQRGTSLTIQCQVDSQVTMMFWYRQQPGQSLTLIATANQGSEATYESGFVIDKFPISRPNLTFSTLTVSNMSPEDSSIYLCSVEAGPPEAFFGQGTRLTVV.